This T cell receptor beta chain was sequenced in a study of tumor and adjacent non-tumor tissue in lung cancer. A modified ARM-PCR protocol with three rounds of nested PCR amplified TCRbeta. TCRdb reprocessed the multiplex PCR reads via MiXCR and lists one record per CDR3 protein. The sample lists tens of thousands of distinct CDR3 sequences, 80% occurring once. RNA was extracted from bulk tissue without any cell sorting. The study, taken as a whole, reports: Tumor repertoires had a smaller top 100 clone share than normal lung.

Germline V gene data show CDR1 as DFQATT and CDR2 as SNEGSKA (reference sequence). The CDR3 has 16 residues. In regard to this clonotype: What it binds is not known. Without the conserved terminal phenylalanine or tryptophan, this CDR3 likely stems from a read error.

This clonotype was sampled from a woman aged 45-65 years with non-small cell lung cancer. The sample taken for sequencing was lung tumor tissue. This sequence joins TRBV20-1 and TRBJ2-3, with TRBD2 as a possible D gene (6 bases). The CDR3 nucleotides read TGCAGTGATAGAGATGGTAATGGCGGGGAGACGGATACGCAGTATCTT. Translating it yields CSDRDGNGGETDTQYL.